Sequencing of this TCR beta chain was carried out in a study of beta chain features in type 1 diabetes. Points from the study as a whole: HLA influence on TCRB rearrangement stayed unresolved here. Patients and controls would be equally affected if PCR favored shorter templates.

As regards this clone: Its antigen is unidentified.

Reverse transcription of all isolated RNA meant that expressed TCRB transcripts were sequenced. The data were produced by immunoSEQ multiplex PCR, yet TCRdb's version contains in-frame clones alone and is incomplete. Of some 100,000 clones listed, 40% are singletons. From germline, CDR1 is SGHDN and CDR2 FVKESK. With 2 bases removed from V and 6 bases from J, the gap between germline ends came to 12 bases. The CDR3 runs to 14 residues. Source material: stem cell memory CD4+ T cells from blood. The origin of this receptor is a young woman in good health. The chain carries TRBV14 and TRBJ2-3, with TRBD2 as a possible D gene (7 bases). The CDR3: CASSQTGGADTQYF. CDR3 nucleotide sequence: TGTGCCAGCAGCCAAACGGGGGGCGCCGATACGCAGTATTTT. Drawing the rest from reference TRBV14 and TRBJ2-3, the complete variable domain is EAGVTQFPSHSVIEKGQTVTLRCDPISGHDNLYWYRRVMGKEIKFLLHFVKESKQDESGMPNNRFLAERTGGTYSTLKVQPAELEDSGVYFCASSQTGGADTQYFGPGTRLTVL.